The 7 T cell receptor beta chains presented below share a single source sample, sequenced in a study of tumor-infiltrating lymphocytes in primary liver carcinoma. The approximately 17-34 mg bulk tissue piece was not sorted before simultaneous RNA and DNA extraction. The input was about 490 ng total RNA; TCR beta cDNA was made from it with a constant-region primer. Three nested multiplex PCR rounds of slightly modified ARM-PCR generated TCR beta libraries. Running approximately 10 cycles apiece, the first two PCR rounds relied on TRBV1-TRBV30 forward primers together with a C-beta reverse primer. TCRdb analysed the multiplex PCR reads with MiXCR anew, one entry per CDR3 protein. The repertoire holds more than 70,000 distinct CDR3 sequences, about three quarters seen once, with around 19% in the top ten. The material sequenced was liver tumor tissue from sampling region 1. Described subset: tumor region T1, superior pole. Every receptor here comes from a middle-aged man with primary liver carcinoma and hepatitis B virus infection.

This chain uses TRBV11-2 with TRBJ2-2; tentative D call: TRBD2 (5 bases). Germline V gives CDR1 SGHAT, CDR2 FQNNGV. The CDR3 runs to 12 residues. Trimming took off 7 bases at V and 15 bases at J, with 18 bases between the two ends. The CDR3, as DNA: TGTGCCAGCATCACAAACACCGGGGAATTGTTTTTT. Its translation: CASITNTGELFF.

About this clonotype: A read error may be the cause here, since a much bigger clone is one base away. The CDR3 bases are TGTGCCAACCAGGGGACATACGGCACAGATACGCAGTATTTT. Its protein product is CANQGTYGTDTQYF. The rearrangement links TRBV7-9 to TRBJ2-3; a possible D gene is TRBD1 (6 bases). V lost 10 bases and J 1 base, leaving 15 bases between the germline ends. The CDR3 covers 14 residues. The V gene's germline CDR1 is SEHNR and CDR2 FQNEAQ (reference sequence).

This chain connects TRBV29-1 to TRBJ2-7; D gene ambiguous. This CDR3 has 11 residues. Trimming took 8 bases from V and 2 from J, leaving 10 bases between them. Germline V gene sequence: CDR1 SQVTM, CDR2 ANQGSEA. CDR3 region: CSFSIPYEQYF. CDR3 sequence (DNA): TGCAGCTTCTCCATCCCCTACGAGCAGTACTTC.

The V and J genes are TRBV6-6 and TRBJ2-1; 9 bases line up with TRBD1. Trimming at V came to 11 bases and at J to 7 bases, leaving 18 bases not matched to a gene. The length of the CDR3 is 16 residues. Looked up from germline, CDR1 is MNHNY and CDR2 is SVGAGI (reference sequence). CDR3 sequence reads: CAGSSLQGAGNNEQFF. The CDR3 region has the DNA TGTGCCGGAAGTTCCTTACAGGGGGCAGGGAATAATGAGCAGTTCTTC.

With respect to this clonotype: One base away lies a much larger clone, so this may be a sequencing read error. This chain joins TRBV28 and TRBJ2-5; D is undetermined. The germline V gene has CDR1 MDHEN and CDR2 SYDVKM. V was pared by 6 bases and J by 5 bases, with 16 bases between. The CDR3 has 14 residues. The CDR3 loop reads CASSPGDVRETQYF. In DNA form, the CDR3 reads TGTGCCAGCAGCCCTGGCGATGTAAGGGAGACCCAGTACTTC.

The chain couples TRBV10-3 to TRBJ2-1; TRBD2 agrees at 9 bases. The length of the CDR3 is 14 residues. CDR1 and CDR2 from the germline V gene are ENHRY and SYGVKD. J gave up 10 bases and V 7 bases, and 11 bases lay outside the gene matches. The CDR3 DNA is TGTGCCATCAACGGAGTAGCGGGAGTAGGAGAGCAGTTCTTC. This sequence encodes CAINGVAGVGEQFF.

As to this clonotype: The CDR3 does not close with the conserved phenylalanine or tryptophan, likely indicating a read error. The chain joins TRBV4-1 to TRBJ2-2; tentative D call: TRBD1 (6 bases). The CDR3 spans 15 residues. Trimming removed 0 bases at V and 7 bases at J, with 12 bases between. In germline, CDR1 is MGHRA, CDR2 YSYEKL. DNA for the CDR3: TGCGCCAGCAGCCAAGATCAGGGGAGCATCGGGGAGCTGTTTTCT. Protein product: CASSQDQGSIGELFS.